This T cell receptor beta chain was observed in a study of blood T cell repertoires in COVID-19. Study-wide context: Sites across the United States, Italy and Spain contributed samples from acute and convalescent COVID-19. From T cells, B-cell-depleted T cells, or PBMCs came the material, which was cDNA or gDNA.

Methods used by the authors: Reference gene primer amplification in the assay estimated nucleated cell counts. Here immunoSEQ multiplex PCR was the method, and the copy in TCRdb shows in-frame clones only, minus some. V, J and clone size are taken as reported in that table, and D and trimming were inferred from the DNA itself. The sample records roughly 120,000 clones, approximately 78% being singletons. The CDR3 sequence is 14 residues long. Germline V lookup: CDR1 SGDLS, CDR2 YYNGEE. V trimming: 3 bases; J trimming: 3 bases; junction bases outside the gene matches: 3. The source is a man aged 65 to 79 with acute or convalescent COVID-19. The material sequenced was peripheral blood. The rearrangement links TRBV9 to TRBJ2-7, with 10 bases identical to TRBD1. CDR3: CASSAGTGVYEQYF. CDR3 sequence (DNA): TGTGCCAGCAGCGCCGGGACAGGGGTCTACGAGCAGTACTTC.